One T cell receptor beta chain is described in this entry. CDR1 is MGHRA, CDR2 YSYEKL, per germline. CDR3 size: 19 residues. The ends lost 5 bases at V and 5 bases at J; junction bases unmatched: 18. The sample is drawn from a study of blood T cell repertoires in COVID-19. Study-level background: Both acute and convalescent COVID-19 samples were obtained from the United States, Italy and Spain. PBMCs, B-cell-depleted T cells, or T cells were the source of the cDNA or gDNA that made up the material.

TCRdb keeps only in-frame clones here, not all; method: immunoSEQ multiplex PCR. Of about 340,000 clones detected, around 91% appear once; the ten largest clones hold more than 3%. The chain combines TRBV4-1 with TRBJ2-2; 9 nucleotides match TRBD2. This TCR came from a woman between 18 and 29 years old who had recovered from COVID-19. Material for sequencing was peripheral blood. CDR3 nucleotides: TGCGCCAGCAGCGTAACAAAAGGGGCGGGAGGGCTGTGGACCGGGGAGCTGTTTTTT. As protein: CASSVTKGAGGLWTGELFF.